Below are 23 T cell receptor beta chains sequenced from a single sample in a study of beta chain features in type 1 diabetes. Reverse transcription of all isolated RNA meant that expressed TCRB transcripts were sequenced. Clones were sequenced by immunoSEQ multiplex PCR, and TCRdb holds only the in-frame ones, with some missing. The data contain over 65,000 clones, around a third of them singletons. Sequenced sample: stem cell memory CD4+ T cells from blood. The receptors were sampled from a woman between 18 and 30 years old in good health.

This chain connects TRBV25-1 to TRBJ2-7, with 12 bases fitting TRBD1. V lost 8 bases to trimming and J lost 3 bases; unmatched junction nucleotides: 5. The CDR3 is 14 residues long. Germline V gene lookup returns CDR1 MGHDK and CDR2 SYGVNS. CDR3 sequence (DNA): TGTGCCAGCGGGGGGACAGGGGGCGGCTACGAGCAGTACTTC. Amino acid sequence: CASGGTGGGYEQYF.

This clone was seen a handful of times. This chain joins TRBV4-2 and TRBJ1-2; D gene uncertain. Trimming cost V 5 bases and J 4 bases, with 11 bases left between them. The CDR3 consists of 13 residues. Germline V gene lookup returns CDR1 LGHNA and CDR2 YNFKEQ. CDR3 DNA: TGTGCCAGCAGCGAAGGGCAGTCCTATGGCTACACCTTC. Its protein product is CASSEGQSYGYTF.

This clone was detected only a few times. CDR3 residues: CASRPRVSGSYGYTF. The CDR3 DNA is TGTGCCAGTAGGCCTCGGGTTTCCGGTAGCTATGGCTACACCTTC. The chain employs TRBV19 and TRBJ1-2; no clear D gene. Germline CDR1 LNHDA, CDR2 SQIVND (reference sequence). Trimming cost V 6 bases and J 4 bases, with 18 bases left between them. The CDR3 extends over 15 amino acids. Full variable domain (missing parts from reference TRBV19 and TRBJ1-2): DGGITQSPKYLFRKEGQNVTLSCEQNLNHDAMYWYRQDPGQGLRLIYYSQIVNDFQKGDIAEGYSVSREKKESFPLTVTSAQKNPTAFYLCASRPRVSGSYGYTFGSGTRLTVV.

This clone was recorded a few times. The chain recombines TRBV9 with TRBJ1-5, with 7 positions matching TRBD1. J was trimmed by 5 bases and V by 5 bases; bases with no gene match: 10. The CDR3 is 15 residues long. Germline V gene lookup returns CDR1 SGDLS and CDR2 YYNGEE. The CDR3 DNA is TGTGCCAGCAGTAGAGGGGACAGACAAGATCAGCCCCAGCATTTT. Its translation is CASSRGDRQDQPQHF.

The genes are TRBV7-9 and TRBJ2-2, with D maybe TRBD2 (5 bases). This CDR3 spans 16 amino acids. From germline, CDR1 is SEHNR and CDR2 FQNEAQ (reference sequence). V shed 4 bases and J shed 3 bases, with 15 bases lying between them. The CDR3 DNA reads TGTGCCAGCAGCTCCAGTTGGAGGCCCGACACCGGGGAGCTGTTTTTT. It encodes CASSSSWRPDTGELFF.

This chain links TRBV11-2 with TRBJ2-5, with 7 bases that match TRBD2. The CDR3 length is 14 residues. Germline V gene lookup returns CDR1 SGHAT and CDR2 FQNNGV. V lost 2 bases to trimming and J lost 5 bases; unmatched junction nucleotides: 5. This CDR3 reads CASSLTAGRETQYF. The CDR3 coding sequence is TGTGCCAGCAGCTTAACAGCGGGAAGGGAGACCCAGTACTTC.

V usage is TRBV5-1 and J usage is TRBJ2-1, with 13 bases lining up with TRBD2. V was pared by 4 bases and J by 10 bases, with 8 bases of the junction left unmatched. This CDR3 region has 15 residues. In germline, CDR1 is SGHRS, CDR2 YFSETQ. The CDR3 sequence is CASSRGLAGFLEQFF. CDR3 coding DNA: TGCGCCAGCAGCCGGGGACTAGCGGGATTTTTGGAGCAGTTCTTC.

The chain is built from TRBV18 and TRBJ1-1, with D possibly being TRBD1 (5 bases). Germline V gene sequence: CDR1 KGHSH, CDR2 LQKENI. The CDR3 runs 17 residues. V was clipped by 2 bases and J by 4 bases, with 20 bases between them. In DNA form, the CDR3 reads TGTGCCAGCTCACCAGGAAAGGGGAACCCTTTGGTCACTGAAGCTTTCTTT. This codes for CASSPGKGNPLVTEAFF.

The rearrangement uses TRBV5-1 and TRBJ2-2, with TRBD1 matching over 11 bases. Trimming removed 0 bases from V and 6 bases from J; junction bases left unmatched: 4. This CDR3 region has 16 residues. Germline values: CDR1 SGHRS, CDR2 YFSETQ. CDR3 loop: CASSLAGTGGSGELFF. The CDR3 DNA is TGCGCCAGCAGCTTGGCTGGGACAGGGGGATCCGGGGAGCTGTTTTTT.

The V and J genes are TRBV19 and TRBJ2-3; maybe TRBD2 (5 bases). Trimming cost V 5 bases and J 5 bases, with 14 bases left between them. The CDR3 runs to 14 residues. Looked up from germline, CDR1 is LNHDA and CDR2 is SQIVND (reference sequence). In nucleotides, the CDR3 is TGTGCCAGTAGTGTCGGTAGCGTTGGAGATACGCAGTATTTT. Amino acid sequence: CASSVGSVGDTQYF.

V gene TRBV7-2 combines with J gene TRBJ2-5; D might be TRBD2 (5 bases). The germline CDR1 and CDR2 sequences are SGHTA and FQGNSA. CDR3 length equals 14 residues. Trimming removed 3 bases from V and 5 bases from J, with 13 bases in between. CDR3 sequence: CASSFIRGAETQYF. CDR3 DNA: TGTGCCAGCAGCTTCATTCGGGGTGCGGAGACCCAGTACTTC.

The CDR3 reads CASSSVRGSYEQYF. The CDR3 DNA reads as TGTGCCAGCAGCTCCGTCCGGGGATCCTACGAGCAGTACTTC. The V and J genes are TRBV11-2 and TRBJ2-7, with a weak D call TRBD2 (5 bases). Trimming removed 4 bases at V and 1 base at J, with 11 bases between. Germline loops: CDR1 SGHAT, CDR2 FQNNGV. This CDR3 has 14 residues.

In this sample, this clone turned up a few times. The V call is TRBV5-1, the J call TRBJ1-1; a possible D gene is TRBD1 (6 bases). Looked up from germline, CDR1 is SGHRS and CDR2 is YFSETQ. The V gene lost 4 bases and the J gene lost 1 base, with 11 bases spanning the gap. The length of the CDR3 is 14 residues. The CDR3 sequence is CASSNWGQNTEAFF. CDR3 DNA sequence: TGCGCCAGCAGCAACTGGGGACAGAACACTGAAGCTTTCTTT.

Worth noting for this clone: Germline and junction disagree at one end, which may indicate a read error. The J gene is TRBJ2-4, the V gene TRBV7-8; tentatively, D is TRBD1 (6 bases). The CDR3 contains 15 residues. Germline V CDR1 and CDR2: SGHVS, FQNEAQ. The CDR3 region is CASTLYRVAKNIQYF. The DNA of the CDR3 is TGTGCCAGCACCTTATACAGGGTAGCCAAAAACATTCAGTACTTC.

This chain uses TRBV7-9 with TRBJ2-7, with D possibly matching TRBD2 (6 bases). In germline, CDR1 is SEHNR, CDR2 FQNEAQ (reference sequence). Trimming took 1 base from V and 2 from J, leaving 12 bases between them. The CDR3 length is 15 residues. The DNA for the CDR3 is TGTGCCAGCAGCTTAGGGGGGACTCTCGCCTACGAGCAGTACTTC. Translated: CASSLGGTLAYEQYF.

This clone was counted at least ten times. The CDR3, as DNA: TGTGCCAGCAGCTTCGAGGCGGGGAGCACTGAAGCTTTCTTT. It encodes CASSFEAGSTEAFF. The V call is TRBV7-9, the J call TRBJ1-1; no definite D call. The CDR3 is 14 residues long. The V and J ends lost 3 bases and 4 bases respectively, with 12 bases between them. Looked up from germline, CDR1 is SEHNR and CDR2 is FQNEAQ (reference sequence).

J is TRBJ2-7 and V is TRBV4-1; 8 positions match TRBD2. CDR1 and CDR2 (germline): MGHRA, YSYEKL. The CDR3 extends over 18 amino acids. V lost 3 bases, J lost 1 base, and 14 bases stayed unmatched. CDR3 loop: CASSHPSRGPGGSYEQYF. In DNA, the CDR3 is TGCGCCAGCAGCCACCCCTCCAGGGGCCCGGGAGGGTCCTACGAGCAGTACTTC.

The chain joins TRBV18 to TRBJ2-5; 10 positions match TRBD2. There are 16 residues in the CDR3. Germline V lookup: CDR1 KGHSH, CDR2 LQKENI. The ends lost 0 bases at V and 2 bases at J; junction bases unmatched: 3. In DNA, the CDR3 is TGTGCCAGCTCACCACCACTAGCGGGGAGGCAAGAGACCCAGTACTTC. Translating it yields CASSPPLAGRQETQYF.

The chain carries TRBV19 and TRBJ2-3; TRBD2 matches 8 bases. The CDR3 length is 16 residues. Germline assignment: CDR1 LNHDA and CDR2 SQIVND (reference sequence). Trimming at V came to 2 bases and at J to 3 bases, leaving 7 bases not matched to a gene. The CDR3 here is CASSIRPSGGTDTQYF. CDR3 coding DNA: TGTGCCAGTAGTATAAGACCAAGCGGGGGTACAGATACGCAGTATTTT.

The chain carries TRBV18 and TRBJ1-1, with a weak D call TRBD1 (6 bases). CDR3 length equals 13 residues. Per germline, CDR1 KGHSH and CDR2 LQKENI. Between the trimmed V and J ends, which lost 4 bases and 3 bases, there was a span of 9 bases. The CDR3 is CASSRQEYTEAFF. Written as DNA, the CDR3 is TGTGCCAGCTCACGACAGGAGTACACTGAAGCTTTCTTT.

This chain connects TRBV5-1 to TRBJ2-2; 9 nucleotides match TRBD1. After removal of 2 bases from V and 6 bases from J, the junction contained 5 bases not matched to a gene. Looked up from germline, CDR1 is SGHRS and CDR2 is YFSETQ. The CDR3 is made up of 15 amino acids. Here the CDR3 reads CASSLRTGEAGELFF. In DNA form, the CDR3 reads TGCGCCAGCAGCTTAAGGACAGGGGAGGCCGGGGAGCTGTTTTTT.

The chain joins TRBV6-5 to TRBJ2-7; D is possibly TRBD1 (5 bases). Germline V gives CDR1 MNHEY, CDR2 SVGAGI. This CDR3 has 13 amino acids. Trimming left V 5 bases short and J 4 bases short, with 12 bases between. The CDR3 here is CASSPGHIYEQYF. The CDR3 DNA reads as TGTGCCAGCAGTCCCGGACACATTTACGAGCAGTACTTC.

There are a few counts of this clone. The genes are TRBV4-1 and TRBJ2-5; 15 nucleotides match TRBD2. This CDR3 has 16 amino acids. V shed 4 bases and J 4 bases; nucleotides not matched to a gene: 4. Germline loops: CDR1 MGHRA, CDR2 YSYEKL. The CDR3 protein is CASSREGLAGGETQYF. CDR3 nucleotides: TGCGCCAGCAGCCGAGAGGGACTAGCGGGAGGAGAGACCCAGTACTTC.